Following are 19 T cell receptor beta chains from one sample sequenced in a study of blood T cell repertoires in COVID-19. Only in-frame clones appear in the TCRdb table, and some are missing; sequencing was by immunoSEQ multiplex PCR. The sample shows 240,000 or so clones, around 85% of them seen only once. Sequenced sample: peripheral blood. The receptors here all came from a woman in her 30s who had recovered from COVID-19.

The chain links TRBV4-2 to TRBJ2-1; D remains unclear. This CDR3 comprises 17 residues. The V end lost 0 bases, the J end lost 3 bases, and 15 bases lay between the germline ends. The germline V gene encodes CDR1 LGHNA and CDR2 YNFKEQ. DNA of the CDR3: TGTGCCAGCAGCCAAGATCAACTGAGGTTAGACTACAATGAGCAGTTCTTC. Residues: CASSQDQLRLDYNEQFF.

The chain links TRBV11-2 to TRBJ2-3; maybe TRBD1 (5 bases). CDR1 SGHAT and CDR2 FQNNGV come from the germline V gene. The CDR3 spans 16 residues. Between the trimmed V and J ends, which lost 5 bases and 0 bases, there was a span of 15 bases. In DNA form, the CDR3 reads TGTGCCAGCAGCCCCCCGGACATATCTAGCACAGATACGCAGTATTTT. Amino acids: CASSPPDISSTDTQYF. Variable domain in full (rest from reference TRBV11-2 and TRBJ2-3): EAGVAQSPRYKIIEKRQSVAFWCNPISGHATLYWYQQILGQGPKLLIQFQNNGVVDDSQLPKDRFSAERLKGVDSTLKIQPAKLEDSAVYLCASSPPDISSTDTQYFGPGTRLTVL.

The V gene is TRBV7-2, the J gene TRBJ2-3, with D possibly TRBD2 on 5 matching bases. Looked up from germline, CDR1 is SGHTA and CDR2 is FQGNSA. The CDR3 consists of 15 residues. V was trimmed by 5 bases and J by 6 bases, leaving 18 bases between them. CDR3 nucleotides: TGTGCCAGCAGCCAACCGTCGGCGGGTTCGGATACGCAGTATTTT. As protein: CASSQPSAGSDTQYF.

The CDR3 spells CASSQVAGQQETQYF. CDR3 nucleotide sequence: TGTGCCAGCAGCCAAGTGGCTGGGCAGCAAGAGACCCAGTACTTC. The chain combines TRBV4-2 with TRBJ2-5; D remains unclear. Trimming took off 1 base at V and 2 bases at J, with 11 bases between the two ends. The CDR3 length is 15 residues. In germline, CDR1 is LGHNA, CDR2 YNFKEQ.

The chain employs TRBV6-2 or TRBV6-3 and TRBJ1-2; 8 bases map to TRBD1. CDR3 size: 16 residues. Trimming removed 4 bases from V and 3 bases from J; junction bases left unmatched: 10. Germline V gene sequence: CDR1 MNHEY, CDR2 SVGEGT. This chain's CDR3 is CASSSPGQGTDYGYTF. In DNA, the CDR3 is TGTGCCAGCAGTTCCCCCGGACAGGGAACCGACTATGGCTACACCTTC.

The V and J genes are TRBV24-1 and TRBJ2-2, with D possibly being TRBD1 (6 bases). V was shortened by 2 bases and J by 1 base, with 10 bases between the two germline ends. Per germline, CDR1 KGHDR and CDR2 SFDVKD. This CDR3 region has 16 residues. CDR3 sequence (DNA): TGTGCCACCAGTGATTCACAGGGAAGGAACACCGGGGAGCTGTTTTTT. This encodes CATSDSQGRNTGELFF.

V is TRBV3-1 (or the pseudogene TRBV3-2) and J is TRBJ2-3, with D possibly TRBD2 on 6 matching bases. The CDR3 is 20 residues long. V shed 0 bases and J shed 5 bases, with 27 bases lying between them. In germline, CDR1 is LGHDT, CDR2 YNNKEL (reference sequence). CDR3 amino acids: CASSQDNGVVPGVGGDTQYF. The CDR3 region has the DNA TGTGCCAGCAGCCAAGATAACGGGGTGGTGCCGGGAGTCGGTGGAGATACGCAGTATTTT.

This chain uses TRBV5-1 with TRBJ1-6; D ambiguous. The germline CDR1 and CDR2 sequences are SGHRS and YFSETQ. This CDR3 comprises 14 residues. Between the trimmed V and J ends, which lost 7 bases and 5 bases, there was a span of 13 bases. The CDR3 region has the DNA TGCGCCAGCGGGCTCGGGATTCATAATTCACCCCTCCACTTT. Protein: CASGLGIHNSPLHF. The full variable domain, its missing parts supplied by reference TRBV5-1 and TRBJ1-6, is KAGVTQTPRYLIKTRGQQVTLSCSPISGHRSVSWYQQTPGQGLQFLFEYFSETQRNKGNFPGRFSGRQFSNSRSEMNVSTLELGDSALYLCASGLGIHNSPLHFGNGTRLTVT.

CDR3 nucleotides: TGTGCCAGCAGAGCGGGGGCCCACACAGATACGCAGTATTTT. Residues: CASRAGAHTDTQYF. V gene TRBV6-5 combines with J gene TRBJ2-3; 8 bases fit TRBD2. The junction had 4 bases not matched to a gene; V was cut back by 6 bases and J by 2 bases. The CDR3 contains 14 residues. The V gene's germline CDR1 is MNHEY and CDR2 SVGAGI.

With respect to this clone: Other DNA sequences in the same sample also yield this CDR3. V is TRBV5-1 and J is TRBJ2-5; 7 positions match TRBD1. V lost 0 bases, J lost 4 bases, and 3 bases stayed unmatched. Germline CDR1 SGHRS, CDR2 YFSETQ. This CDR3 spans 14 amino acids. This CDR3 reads CASSLGQGRETQYF. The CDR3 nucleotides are TGCGCCAGCAGCTTGGGACAGGGTAGAGAGACCCAGTACTTC.

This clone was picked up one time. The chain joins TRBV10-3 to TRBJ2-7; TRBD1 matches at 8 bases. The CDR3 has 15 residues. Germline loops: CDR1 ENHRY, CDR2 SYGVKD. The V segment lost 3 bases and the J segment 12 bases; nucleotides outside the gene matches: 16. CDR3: CAISDLPPGQGWWYF. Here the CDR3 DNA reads TGTGCCATCAGTGACCTCCCCCCCGGACAGGGATGGTGGTACTTC.

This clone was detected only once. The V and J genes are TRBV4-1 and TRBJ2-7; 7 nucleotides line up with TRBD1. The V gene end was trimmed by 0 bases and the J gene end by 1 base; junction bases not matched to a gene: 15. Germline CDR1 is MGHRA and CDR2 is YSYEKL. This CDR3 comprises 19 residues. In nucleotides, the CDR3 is TGCGCCAGCAGCCAAGATCTGTGGGACGAGGGGGCCGGGTCCTACGAGCAGTACTTC. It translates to CASSQDLWDEGAGSYEQYF.

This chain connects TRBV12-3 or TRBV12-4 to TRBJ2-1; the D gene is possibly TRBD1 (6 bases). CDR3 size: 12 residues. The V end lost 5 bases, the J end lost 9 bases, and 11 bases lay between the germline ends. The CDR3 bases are TGTGCCAGCAGTACAGGGTTTCCTGAGCAGTTCTTC. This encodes CASSTGFPEQFF.

The CDR3 here is CASSQGTGPSPLHF. DNA for the CDR3: TGTGCCAGCAGCCAAGGGACAGGGCCTTCACCCCTCCACTTT. The chain uses TRBV14 and TRBJ1-6, with 8 bases that match TRBD1. The V gene's germline CDR1 is SGHDN and CDR2 FVKESK. This CDR3 is built from 14 residues. V was pared by 1 base and J by 9 bases, with 2 bases of the junction left unmatched. Supplemented by reference TRBV14 and TRBJ1-6, the full variable domain reads EAGVTQFPSHSVIEKGQTVTLRCDPISGHDNLYWYRRVMGKEIKFLLHFVKESKQDESGMPNNRFLAERTGGTYSTLKVQPAELEDSGVYFCASSQGTGPSPLHFGNGTRLTVT.

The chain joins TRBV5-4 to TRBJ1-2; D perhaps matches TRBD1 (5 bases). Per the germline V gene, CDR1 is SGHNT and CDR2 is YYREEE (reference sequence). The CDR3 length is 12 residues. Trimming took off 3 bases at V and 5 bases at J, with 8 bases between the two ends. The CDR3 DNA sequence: TGTGCCAGCAGCTCTTCAGGGTATGGCTACACCTTC. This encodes CASSSSGYGYTF.

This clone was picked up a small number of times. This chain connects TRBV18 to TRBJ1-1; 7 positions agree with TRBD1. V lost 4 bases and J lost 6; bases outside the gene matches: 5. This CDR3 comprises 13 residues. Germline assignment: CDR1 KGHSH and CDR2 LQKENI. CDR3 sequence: CASSRDRRAEAFF. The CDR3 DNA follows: TGTGCCAGCTCACGGGACAGACGAGCTGAAGCTTTCTTT.

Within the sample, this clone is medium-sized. The CDR3 DNA sequence: TGTGCCAGCAGCTCCTTGCGGACAGGCCTGTTTTTT. Protein product: CASSSLRTGLFF. The gene calls are TRBV7-9 and TRBJ2-2, with 7 positions matching TRBD1. CDR1 is SEHNR and CDR2 is FQNEAQ in the germline V gene (reference sequence). This CDR3 comprises 12 residues. The ends lost 4 bases at V and 14 bases at J; junction bases unmatched: 7.

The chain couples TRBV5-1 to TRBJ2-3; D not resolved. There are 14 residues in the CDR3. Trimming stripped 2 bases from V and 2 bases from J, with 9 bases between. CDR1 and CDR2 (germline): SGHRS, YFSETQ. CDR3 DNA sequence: TGCGCCAGCAGCTTCTTAAGCGCCACAGATACGCAGTATTTT. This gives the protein CASSFLSATDTQYF.

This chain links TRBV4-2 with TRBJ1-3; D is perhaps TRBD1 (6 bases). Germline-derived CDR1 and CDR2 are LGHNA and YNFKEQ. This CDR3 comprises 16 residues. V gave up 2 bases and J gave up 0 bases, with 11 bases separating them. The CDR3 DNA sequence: TGTGCCAGCAGCCAAAAGGGACAACTCTCTGGAAACACCATATATTTT. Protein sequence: CASSQKGQLSGNTIYF.